The 25 T cell receptor beta chains listed next were all sequenced from one sample in a study of blood T cell repertoires in COVID-19. TCRdb's table, derived via immunoSEQ multiplex PCR, lists solely in-frame clones and lacks some. The table lists roughly 360,000 clones, 81% of them singletons. The sequenced sample consisted of peripheral blood. All receptors come from a human donor with acute or convalescent COVID-19. The donor label of this sample is uncertain.

This chain connects TRBV19 to TRBJ2-2; D is perhaps TRBD2 (5 bases). The V gene lost 3 bases and the J gene lost 4 bases, with 12 bases spanning the gap. CDR1 is LNHDA and CDR2 is SQIVND in the germline V gene (reference sequence). This CDR3 has 15 residues. The CDR3 region is CASSISGKTTGELFF. The CDR3 DNA follows: TGTGCCAGTAGTATTTCCGGGAAGACCACCGGGGAGCTGTTTTTT.

The gene calls are TRBV2 and TRBJ1-5, with unresolved D. The CDR3 sequence is 16 residues long. Germline-derived CDR1 and CDR2 are SNHLY and FYNNEI. V was cut by 6 bases and J by 2 bases, with 17 bases left in between. CDR3 amino acids: CASSHNLNAGNQPQHF. The DNA for the CDR3 is TGTGCCAGCAGCCACAACCTGAATGCAGGCAATCAGCCCCAGCATTTT.

This sequence joins TRBV5-1 and TRBJ1-2; D perhaps matches TRBD1 (5 bases). The V gene's germline CDR1 is SGHRS and CDR2 YFSETQ. V was cut by 5 bases and J by 6 bases, with 14 bases left in between. The CDR3 is made up of 13 amino acids. The DNA for the CDR3 is TGCGCCAGCAGAGTAGGGGAATGGGATGGCTACACCTTC. This translates into CASRVGEWDGYTF.

The CDR3 region is CASSPFRTSGNQETQYF. The CDR3 nucleotides are TGTGCCAGCAGCCCCTTTAGGACTAGCGGAAATCAAGAGACCCAGTACTTC. The rearrangement uses TRBV14 and TRBJ2-5, with 10 bases matching TRBD2. Germline trimming cut 4 bases from V and 2 bases from J; bases unmatched to any gene: 10. The germline V gene encodes CDR1 SGHDN and CDR2 FVKESK. This CDR3 is built from 17 residues.

The chain joins TRBV4-1 to TRBJ2-5, with no clear D. The CDR3 length is 14 residues. Trimming left V 5 bases short and J 3 bases short, with 13 bases between. CDR1 is MGHRA and CDR2 is YSYEKL in the germline V gene. CDR3 DNA sequence: TGCGCCAGCAGCAACCAGTTGAGGAAAGAGACCCAGTACTTC. Its translation: CASSNQLRKETQYF.

The gene calls are TRBV7-2 and TRBJ2-1, with no clear D. CDR1 SGHTA and CDR2 FQGNSA come from the germline V gene. The V end lost 1 base, the J end lost 6 bases, and 7 bases lay between the germline ends. This CDR3 has 13 residues. The CDR3 DNA is TGTGCCAGCAGCTTAGATCCCGTCAATGAGCAGTTCTTC. Protein: CASSLDPVNEQFF. Full variable domain (remainder filled in from reference TRBV7-2 and TRBJ2-1): GAGVSQSPSNKVTEKGKDVELRCDPISGHTALYWYRQSLGQGLEFLIYFQGNSAPDKSGLPSDRFSAERTGGSVSTLTIQRTQQEDSAVYLCASSLDPVNEQFFGPGTRLTVL.

The V call is TRBV2, the J call TRBJ1-3, with D hard to call. The CDR3 runs 15 residues. Germline V gives CDR1 SNHLY, CDR2 FYNNEI. Trimming removed 7 bases at V and 2 bases at J, with 15 bases between. In DNA form, the CDR3 reads TGTGCCAGCACTCTCGAGGAAGCTGCTGGAAACACCATATATTTT. It encodes CASTLEEAAGNTIYF.

The chain links TRBV7-9 to TRBJ1-1; perhaps TRBD1 as D (5 bases). The germline gives CDR1 SEHNR, CDR2 FQNEAQ (reference sequence). This CDR3 contains 13 residues. V lost 5 bases and J lost 3, with 10 bases in between. The CDR3 loop reads CASSGTGYTEAFF. Here the CDR3 DNA reads TGTGCCAGCAGCGGTACAGGATACACTGAAGCTTTCTTT.

The rearrangement uses TRBV7-7 and TRBJ2-5; TRBD2 agrees at 7 bases. The trim removed 4 bases at V and 5 bases at J, leaving 4 bases unmatched. The CDR3 is 13 residues long. Germline assignment: CDR1 SSHAT and CDR2 FNYEAQ (reference sequence). The chain's CDR3 is CASSSGLVETQYF. The CDR3 nucleotides read TGTGCCAGCAGCTCCGGACTAGTTGAGACCCAGTACTTC.

In this sample, this clone turned up a few times. The chain has TRBV4-1 and TRBJ2-1, with TRBD2 matching over 10 bases. The J segment lost 6 bases and the V segment lost 4 bases, leaving 9 bases of the junction unmatched. Germline V CDR1 and CDR2: MGHRA, YSYEKL. The CDR3 has 16 residues. In DNA, the CDR3 is TGCGCCAGCAGCCTACTTAGCGGGGGGACTCCCAATGAGCAGTTCTTC. Protein sequence: CASSLLSGGTPNEQFF.

The chain combines TRBV6-5 with TRBJ2-5; the D gene is possibly TRBD2 (6 bases). Germline values: CDR1 MNHEY, CDR2 SVGAGI. The CDR3 consists of 14 residues. V lost 6 bases and J 0 bases, leaving 11 bases between the germline ends. CDR3 sequence reads: CASSYRDYQETQYF. DNA of the CDR3: TGTGCCAGCAGCTATAGGGACTACCAAGAGACCCAGTACTTC.

The chain joins TRBV2 to TRBJ2-7; D remains unclear. Germline V gene lookup returns CDR1 SNHLY and CDR2 FYNNEI. V lost 0 bases and J 5 bases, leaving 8 bases between the germline ends. The CDR3 loop spans 13 amino acids. The CDR3 protein is CASSEANADEQYF. The DNA of the CDR3 is TGTGCCAGCAGTGAAGCGAACGCGGACGAGCAGTACTTC.

This clone was found once. The rearrangement uses TRBV7-9 and TRBJ1-2; possibly TRBD1 for D (6 bases). This CDR3 comprises 15 residues. V lost 5 bases, J lost 4 bases, and 17 bases lay in between. The V gene's germline CDR1 is SEHNR and CDR2 FQNEAQ (reference sequence). The CDR3 loop reads CASSDRDKGFYGYTF. The CDR3 DNA is TGTGCCAGCAGCGACCGGGACAAGGGGTTCTATGGCTACACCTTC.

This rearrangement joins TRBV28 to TRBJ2-1; 7 nucleotides line up with TRBD2. The CDR3 is 14 amino acids. CDR1 is MDHEN, CDR2 SYDVKM, per germline. V lost 1 base, J lost 5 bases, and 2 bases stayed unmatched. Here the CDR3 reads CASSLSGGNNEQFF. The CDR3 DNA follows: TGTGCCAGCAGTTTATCGGGGGGAAACAATGAGCAGTTCTTC.

This clone was seen a single time. This sequence joins TRBV30 and TRBJ1-3, with unresolved D. The CDR3 totals 12 residues. Germline V CDR1 and CDR2: GTSNPN, SVGIG (reference sequence). The V end was cut by 4 bases, the J end by 4 bases, with 8 bases between. CDR3 coding DNA: TGTGCCTGGACCCGAACAGGAAACACCATATATTTT. This encodes CAWTRTGNTIYF.

V usage is TRBV5-1 and J usage is TRBJ1-1; perhaps TRBD1 as D (5 bases). This CDR3 contains 14 residues. V lost 0 bases and J lost 3, with 9 bases in between. Germline V gene data show CDR1 as SGHRS and CDR2 as YFSETQ. CDR3 sequence reads: CASSLGQPYTEAFF. CDR3 coding DNA: TGCGCCAGCAGCTTGGGACAGCCATACACTGAAGCTTTCTTT.

The V gene is TRBV18, the J gene TRBJ2-7, with 9 bases lining up with TRBD1. CDR1 is KGHSH, CDR2 LQKENI, per germline. With V trimmed by 5 bases and J by 2 bases, 4 bases remained unmatched. The CDR3 loop spans 14 amino acids. The CDR3 DNA sequence: TGTGCCAGCTCAGCCGACAGGGGGGCCTACGAGCAGTACTTC. It is translated as CASSADRGAYEQYF. The whole variable domain, remainder taken from reference TRBV18 and TRBJ2-7, is NAGVMQNPRHLVRRRGQEARLRCSPMKGHSHVYWYRQLPEEGLKFMVYLQKENIIDESGMPKERFSAEFPKEGPSILRIQQVVRGDSAAYFCASSADRGAYEQYFGPGTRLTVT.

The rearrangement joins TRBV9 to TRBJ2-1, with TRBD2 matching 16 bases. This CDR3 region has 20 residues. From germline, CDR1 is SGDLS and CDR2 YYNGEE. V lost 3 bases, J lost 2 bases, and 11 bases stayed unmatched. The CDR3 reads CASSAWAGTSGGGTYNEQFF. The CDR3 nucleotides are TGTGCCAGCAGCGCTTGGGCCGGGACTAGCGGGGGGGGCACCTACAATGAGCAGTTCTTC.

V and J are TRBV28 and TRBJ1-2; 10 nucleotides match TRBD1. V lost 5 bases to trimming and J lost 4 bases; unmatched junction nucleotides: 13. Germline V lookup: CDR1 MDHEN, CDR2 SYDVKM. The CDR3 has 17 residues. The CDR3 is CASSLPGQGLKGYGYTF. The CDR3 nucleotides are TGTGCCAGCAGTCTGCCGGGACAGGGGTTGAAGGGCTATGGCTACACCTTC.

V usage is TRBV29-1 and J usage is TRBJ2-7; D might be TRBD2 (6 bases). The CDR3 spans 14 residues. Looked up from germline, CDR1 is SQVTM and CDR2 is ANQGSEA. Trimming cost V 7 bases and J 5 bases, with 21 bases left between them. The CDR3, as DNA: TGCAGCGCCACCGGAGGGGTTTGGCTCGACGAGCAGTACTTC. Its protein is CSATGGVWLDEQYF.

Of note for this clone: Just one base apart from a much larger clone, this may be a read error. This specimen includes other DNA sequences encoding the same CDR3. The chain has TRBV6-5 and TRBJ1-5; 8 bases align to TRBD1. The CDR3 extends over 14 amino acids. Germline CDR1 reads MNHEY; CDR2 reads SVGAGI. Losses at the gene ends were 6 bases for V and 2 bases for J; bases not matched to a gene: 3. This CDR3 is CASSPGQGNQPQHF. The CDR3 DNA reads as TGTGCCAGCAGCCCGGGACAGGGCAATCAGCCCCAGCATTTT.

The CDR3 sequence is CASSHLALGYTF. CDR3 nucleotides: TGTGCCAGCAGCCATCTGGCATTAGGCTACACCTTC. The V and J genes are TRBV3-1 (or the pseudogene TRBV3-2) and TRBJ1-2; D unclear. Germline CDR1 is LGHDT and CDR2 is YNNKEL (reference sequence). This CDR3 is 12 amino acids long. Between the trimmed V and J ends, which lost 3 bases and 8 bases, there was a span of 10 bases.

This clone has a handful of counts. This chain connects TRBV28 to TRBJ2-5; D is ambiguous. Trimming removed 7 bases at V and 7 bases at J, with 10 bases between. CDR1 and CDR2 (germline): MDHEN, SYDVKM. The CDR3 is made up of 11 amino acids. In DNA form, the CDR3 reads TGTGCCAGCACCCCAGTGTGGACCCAGTACTTC. Translating gives CASTPVWTQYF.

The rearrangement uses TRBV28 and TRBJ1-1; 10 bases fit TRBD1. In germline, CDR1 is MDHEN, CDR2 SYDVKM. Trimming took 8 bases from V and 2 from J; bases not matched to a gene: 8. This CDR3 spans 15 amino acids. This chain's CDR3 is CASRATGGLNTEAFF. CDR3 in DNA: TGTGCCAGCCGGGCGACAGGGGGCTTAAACACTGAAGCTTTCTTT.

The chain has TRBV5-6 and TRBJ2-2; weak D call: TRBD2 (6 bases). V lost 7 bases and J lost 4, with 14 bases in between. The CDR3 is made up of 14 amino acids. Germline V gives CDR1 SGHDT, CDR2 YYEEEE. The chain's CDR3 is CASETTGLTGELFF. Written as DNA, the CDR3 is TGTGCCAGCGAGACGACGGGACTCACCGGGGAGCTGTTTTTT.